Listed below are T cell receptor beta chains from one sample, sequenced in a study of T cells in Graves' hyperthyroidism and ophthalmopathy. TCRdb used MiXCR to reprocess the multiplex PCR reads, holding one entry per CDR3 protein. The sample shows 450,000 to 600,000 distinct CDR3 sequences, about 20% of them seen only once. The sample consisted of blood. The origin of the receptors is a middle-aged man with Graves' ophthalmopathy. The CDR3 runs from the conserved cysteine through the conserved F or W. Each record gives: clone size, J gene, D gene, V gene, CDR3 DNA, CDR3 protein. The D gene is left open where the match is weak. For some rows the clone size is stated as once, few or many, or as a class when expanded; others skip it.

>.|TRBJ1-4|.|TRBV12-3/TRBV12-4
TGTGCCAGCAGTTTTAAGGTTTTCGTACAGCAGAAAACAACTAATGAAAAACTGTTTTTT
CASSFKVFVQQKTTNEKLFF
>few|TRBJ2-1|.|TRBV20-1
TGCAGTGCTAGAGAAGTAACTTACAATGAGCAGTTCTTC
CSAREVTYNEQFF
>few|TRBJ1-1|.|TRBV20-1
TGCAGTGCTAGAGATCGGTGGGGAAACACTGAAGCTTTCTTT
CSARDRWGNTEAFF
>.|TRBJ2-2|TRBD1|TRBV3-1
TGTGCCAGCTCCCGCTGGACAGGGGGCGATGGCACCGGGGAGCTGTTTTTT
CASSRWTGGDGTGELFF
>.|TRBJ1-3|.|TRBV7-3
TGTGCCAGCAGCTTAAGTGGGCCCTCTGGAAACACCATATATTTT
CASSLSGPSGNTIYF
>few|TRBJ2-2|TRBD1|TRBV11-2
TGTGCCAGCAGCTCCCGGGACAGGGGGCTGGTTACCGGGGAGCTGTTTTTT
CASSSRDRGLVTGELFF
>.|TRBJ1-4|TRBD1|TRBV30
TGTGCCTGGAGTAAGGGGACAGGGAGGGAAAAACTGTTTTTT
CAWSKGTGREKLFF
>many|TRBJ2-1|.|TRBV11-3
TGTGCCAGCAGCCTATCGAGTGGTGAGCAGTTCTTC
CASSLSSGEQFF
>many|TRBJ2-1|.|TRBV6-1
TGTGCCAGCAGCTCCGCAACTTACAATGAGCAGTTCTTC
CASSSATYNEQFF
>.|TRBJ2-7|TRBD2|TRBV15
TGTGCCACCAGCAGGGGGGGGGTGGGGTACGAGCAGTACTTC
CATSRGGVGYEQYF
>.|TRBJ2-5|.|TRBV19
TGTGCCAGTGGCACGGGACAACAGTCTCAAGAGACCCAGTACTTC
CASGTGQQSQETQYF
>few|TRBJ1-1|.|TRBV20-1
TGCAGTGTTTCACCGGGACCGGAAGCTTTCTTT
CSVSPGPEAFF
>.|TRBJ2-1|TRBD1|TRBV5-5
TGTGCCAGCAGCACCGGGACAGGGATCCATGAGCAGTTCTTC
CASSTGTGIHEQFF
>.|TRBJ1-1|.|TRBV19
TGTGCCAGTAGTATGCGGATGAACACTGAAGCTTTCTTT
CASSMRMNTEAFF
>.|TRBJ1-1|.|TRBV19
TGTGCCAGTAAGTTCAAGGGGGACACTGAAGCTTTCTTT
CASKFKGDTEAFF
>few|TRBJ1-2|.|TRBV2
TGTGCCAGCAGTGAACGGGGAGCCCGGGGGTATGGCTACACCTTC
CASSERGARGYGYTF
>.|TRBJ2-7|.|TRBV9
TGTGCCAGCAGCCTTCGAGGGGGGCCCCCCTACGAGCAGTACTTC
CASSLRGGPPYEQYF
>many|TRBJ2-1|TRBD1|TRBV7-6
TGTGCCAGCAGTCCTGGGACAGGGCACAATGAGCAGTTCTTC
CASSPGTGHNEQFF
>.|TRBJ2-5|TRBD2|TRBV7-6
TGTGCCAGCAGCTTAGAAGGCGGGGGGGCCGGTAGAGAGACCCAGTACTTC
CASSLEGGGAGRETQYF
>many|TRBJ2-2|.|TRBV15
TGTGCCACCAGCAGAGAGTCTAACACCGGGGAGCTGTTTTTT
CATSRESNTGELFF
>many|TRBJ1-2|.|TRBV2
TGTGCCAGCAGGCCCCCAGCGACAGACGTCTATGGCTACACCTTC
CASRPPATDVYGYTF
>many|TRBJ2-7|TRBD2|TRBV2
TGTGCCGGAGGACTAGCGGGGGCCTACGAGCAGTACTTC
CAGGLAGAYEQYF
>.|TRBJ2-1|TRBD2|TRBV5-1
TGCGCCAGCAGCCTTCTGGCTAGCGGGAGCATGAGTGAGCAGTTCTTC
CASSLLASGSMSEQFF
>.|TRBJ2-5|TRBD1|TRBV5-1
TGCGCCAGCAGCTCTAAGGACAGGCTGACTCAAGAGACCCAGTACTTC
CASSSKDRLTQETQYF
>.|TRBJ2-1|TRBD2|TRBV7-2
TGTGCCAGCAATGGACTAGCGGGAGTCGGCAATGAGCAGTTCTTC
CASNGLAGVGNEQFF
>many|TRBJ2-5|.|TRBV20-1
TGCAGTGTCGAGATGGGGGCTAGGGAGACCCAGTACTTC
CSVEMGARETQYF
>few|TRBJ1-2|.|TRBV6-5
TGTGCCAGCAGTTATCCCGATGGACAGAATAACTATGGCTACACCTTC
CASSYPDGQNNYGYTF
>.|TRBJ1-1|.|TRBV19
TGTGCCAGTAGTGTACAGGGAGGAATGAACACTGAAGCTTTCTTT
CASSVQGGMNTEAFF
>.|TRBJ1-5|.|TRBV25-1
TGTGCCAGCAGTGAATCAGGGAAGGGCCAGCCCCAGCATTTT
CASSESGKGQPQHF